The 27 T cell receptor beta chains below come from one sample, sequenced in a study of T cell clonotyping in hematopoietic cell transplantation. TCRdb keeps only in-frame clones here, not all; method: immunoSEQ multiplex PCR. The table lists about 29,000 clones, 60% to 85% of them singletons. Time point given: recipient sample about 28 days before transplant, after cytoreduction. Sequenced here: peripheral blood mononuclear cells, sampled before stem cell transplant. Source of these receptors: a woman in her 30s with chronic myeloid leukemia. Some clones in this sample may be carry-over from other donors' samples.

J is TRBJ1-6 and V is TRBV11-2; TRBD1 aligns across 7 bases. The CDR3 is 17 amino acids. The germline V gene encodes CDR1 SGHAT and CDR2 FQNNGV. With V trimmed by 1 base and J by 5 bases, 8 bases remained unmatched. CDR3 nucleotide sequence: TGTGCCAGCAGCTTAGTAGGCCCAGGGGGAAATAATTCACCCCTCCACTTT. Translation: CASSLVGPGGNNSPLHF.

The V gene is TRBV6-6, the J gene TRBJ1-2, with D unresolved. The V and J ends lost 6 bases and 7 bases respectively, with 15 bases between them. The CDR3 runs 13 residues. Germline CDR1 is MNHNY and CDR2 is SVGAGI (reference sequence). This chain's CDR3 is CASRLLREGGYTF. CDR3 sequence (DNA): TGTGCCAGCAGACTTCTTAGGGAGGGTGGCTACACCTTC.

This chain connects TRBV30 to TRBJ2-1; a possible D gene is TRBD2 (6 bases). Trimming stripped 0 bases from V and 10 bases from J, with 16 bases between. This CDR3 region has 14 residues. CDR1 is GTSNPN, CDR2 SVGIG, per germline (reference sequence). The CDR3 loop is CAWSVLASWGEQFF. The DNA of the CDR3 is TGTGCCTGGAGTGTACTAGCCTCATGGGGGGAGCAGTTCTTC.

The CDR3 DNA reads as TGTGCCAGCAGTGCCGGACGGCCTTATGGCTACACCTTC. Translating it yields CASSAGRPYGYTF. The J gene is TRBJ1-2, the V gene TRBV2; D unresolved. This CDR3 contains 13 residues. Trimming shortened V by 4 bases and J by 5 bases, and 11 bases separated the two germline ends. The germline gives CDR1 SNHLY, CDR2 FYNNEI.

The J gene is TRBJ2-5, the V gene TRBV2; 11 nucleotides line up with TRBD2. The CDR3 extends over 14 amino acids. Per the germline V gene, CDR1 is SNHLY and CDR2 is FYNNEI. The J segment lost 5 bases and the V segment lost 7 bases, leaving 6 bases of the junction unmatched. The CDR3 nucleotides read TGTGCCAGCATCATAGCGGGGGGGCGGGAGACCCAGTACTTC. Translation: CASIIAGGRETQYF.

The rearrangement links TRBV7-9 to TRBJ2-3; D call uncertain. Germline assignment: CDR1 SEHNR and CDR2 FQNEAQ (reference sequence). The CDR3 consists of 13 residues. Trimming removed 4 bases at V and 2 bases at J, with 7 bases between. The DNA for the CDR3 is TGTGCCAGCAGCTCCGCCCTCACAGATACGCAGTATTTT. Protein sequence: CASSSALTDTQYF.

The rearrangement links TRBV7-9 to TRBJ2-1; a weak D match, TRBD2 (5 bases). Deletions cut 1 base from V and 9 bases from J, with 19 bases between. The CDR3 is 16 amino acids. CDR1 and CDR2 (germline): SEHNR, FQNEAQ (reference sequence). The CDR3: CASSLVSSGRGSEQFF. DNA for the CDR3: TGTGCCAGCAGCTTAGTATCGAGCGGACGGGGTAGTGAGCAGTTCTTC.

The DNA for the CDR3 is TGCAGCGTGGCTACAGCCTCTGGGGCCAACGTCCTGACTTTC. Amino acids: CSVATASGANVLTF. This chain links TRBV29-1 with TRBJ2-6; D is ambiguous. Germline V gives CDR1 SQVTM, CDR2 ANQGSEA. The CDR3 loop spans 14 amino acids. The V end lost 6 bases, the J end lost 0 bases, and 9 bases lay between the germline ends.

The CDR3 DNA sequence: TGTGCCAGCAGTGAATACAAAGCCTATGGCTACACCTTC. Translated, it gives CASSEYKAYGYTF. V is TRBV2 and J is TRBJ1-2; D uncertain. The V gene lost 2 bases and the J gene lost 4 bases, with 8 bases spanning the gap. CDR1 and CDR2 (germline): SNHLY, FYNNEI. CDR3 length: 13 amino acids. Drawing the rest from reference TRBV2 and TRBJ1-2, the complete variable domain is EPEVTQTPSHQVTQMGQEVILRCVPISNHLYFYWYRQILGQKVEFLVSFYNNEISEKSEIFDDQFSVERPDGSNFTLKIRSTKLEDSAMYFCASSEYKAYGYTFGSGTRLTVV.

The chain has TRBV2 and TRBJ1-4; D is undetermined. V was pared by 1 base and J by 0 bases, with 9 bases between. Germline V CDR1 and CDR2: SNHLY, FYNNEI. The CDR3 spans 16 residues. Here the CDR3 DNA reads TGTGCCAGCAGTGAAGAGAAGACTGCAACTAATGAAAAACTGTTTTTT. It codes for CASSEEKTATNEKLFF. Supplemented by reference TRBV2 and TRBJ1-4, the full variable domain reads EPEVTQTPSHQVTQMGQEVILRCVPISNHLYFYWYRQILGQKVEFLVSFYNNEISEKSEIFDDQFSVERPDGSNFTLKIRSTKLEDSAMYFCASSEEKTATNEKLFFGSGTQLSVL.

This clone has only a few counts. The rearrangement links TRBV21-1 to TRBJ2-4; the D call TRBD1 from the table was never checked on the DNA. TRBV21-1 counts as a pseudogene. This CDR3 has 14 residues. The CDR3 spells CASSKRGARGIQYF. In DNA form, the CDR3 reads TGTGCCAGCAGCAAAAGGGGCGCGAGAGGCATTCAGTACTTC.

The chain couples TRBV28 to TRBJ2-3, with D hard to call. The CDR3 covers 18 residues. CDR1 is MDHEN and CDR2 is SYDVKM in the germline V gene. The V gene lost 2 bases and the J gene lost 2 bases, with 20 bases spanning the gap. The CDR3, as DNA: TGTGCCAGCAGTTTACGCTATGCTGTTAGTGACTTCACAGATACGCAGTATTTT. Its translation: CASSLRYAVSDFTDTQYF.

The chain has TRBV7-3 and TRBJ2-1, with 10 bases matching TRBD2. CDR3 size: 16 residues. V shed 4 bases, J shed 4 bases, and the junction held 7 bases outside the gene matches. Germline V gives CDR1 SGHTA, CDR2 FQGTGA. The CDR3 sequence is CASSYAAGGPYNEQFF. CDR3 bases: TGTGCCAGCAGCTATGCAGCGGGGGGGCCATACAATGAGCAGTTCTTC.

The chain couples TRBV28 to TRBJ2-1; D may be TRBD2 (6 bases). CDR3 length equals 13 residues. Trimming cost V 2 bases and J 5 bases, with 7 bases left between them. CDR1 is MDHEN, CDR2 SYDVKM, per germline. CDR3 sequence: CASSLAGHNEQFF. CDR3 coding DNA: TGTGCCAGCAGTTTAGCGGGGCACAATGAGCAGTTCTTC.

The CDR3 here is CASSLAANTEAFF. CDR3 bases: TGTGCCAGCAGCTTGGCAGCGAACACTGAAGCTTTCTTT. V usage is TRBV7-9 and J usage is TRBJ1-1; unclear D gene. Germline CDR1 is SEHNR and CDR2 is FQNEAQ (reference sequence). V lost 3 bases and J 1 base, leaving 6 bases between the germline ends. This CDR3 comprises 13 residues.

The chain is built from TRBV18 and TRBJ1-1, with D unresolved. V lost 3 bases, J lost 7 bases, and 15 bases lay in between. The V gene's germline CDR1 is KGHSH and CDR2 LQKENI. CDR3 length: 14 residues. As DNA, the CDR3 is TGTGCCAGCTCACCCCTGGGAGGGTTGGGTGAAGCTTTCTTT. Translating it yields CASSPLGGLGEAFF.

The chain has TRBV28 and TRBJ1-2, with D unclear. Per germline, CDR1 MDHEN and CDR2 SYDVKM. Deletions cut 2 bases from V and 8 bases from J, with 6 bases between. This CDR3 has 11 residues. The CDR3 DNA reads TGTGCCAGCAGTTTAAGGGAAGGCTACACCTTC. Residues: CASSLREGYTF.

The CDR3 sequence is CASRRGYGYTF. The CDR3 DNA is TGTGCCAGCAGAAGAGGCTATGGCTACACCTTC. This sequence joins TRBV2 and TRBJ1-2; D not resolved. The germline V gene has CDR1 SNHLY and CDR2 FYNNEI. Trimming shortened V by 6 bases and J by 4 bases, and 6 bases separated the two germline ends. There are 11 residues in the CDR3.

This CDR3 reads CTQRLGDYGYTF. The CDR3 DNA sequence: TGTACTCAACGCCTAGGTGACTATGGCTACACCTTC. V usage is TRBV2 and J usage is TRBJ1-2; D is undetermined. Germline V gene data show CDR1 as SNHLY and CDR2 as FYNNEI. CDR3 size: 12 residues. Supplemented by reference TRBV2 and TRBJ1-2, the full variable domain reads EPEVTQTPSHQVTQMGQEVILRCVPISNHLYFYWYRQILGQKVEFLVSFYNNEISEKSEIFDDQFSVERPDGSNFTLKIRSTKLEDSAMYFCTQRLGDYGYTFGSGTRLTVV.

This chain uses TRBV6-5 with TRBJ2-7; D not resolved. The length of the CDR3 is 13 residues. Trimming took 3 bases from V and 2 from J, leaving 8 bases between them. Germline values: CDR1 MNHEY, CDR2 SVGAGI. The CDR3 sequence: CASSYGEAYEQYV. The CDR3 bases are TGTGCCAGCAGTTATGGGGAAGCCTACGAGCAGTACGTC.

The rearrangement joins TRBV5-1 to TRBJ2-7; weak D call: TRBD1 (6 bases). The CDR3 is 15 amino acids. The V gene lost 0 bases and the J gene lost 6 bases, with 16 bases spanning the gap. CDR1 SGHRS and CDR2 YFSETQ come from the germline V gene. The CDR3 loop is CASSLEPGTDSEQYF. The CDR3 coding sequence is TGCGCCAGCAGCTTGGAGCCCGGGACGGACAGCGAGCAGTACTTC.

The chain employs TRBV11-2 and TRBJ1-6, with unresolved D. The V end lost 1 base, the J end lost 9 bases, and 7 bases lay between the germline ends. Germline CDR1 is SGHAT and CDR2 is FQNNGV. The CDR3 runs to 13 residues. DNA of the CDR3: TGTGCCAGCAGCTTAGGGCTCGGTTCACCCCTCCACTTT. It yields the protein CASSLGLGSPLHF.

CDR3 protein: CASSVTTGGIGEQYF. For the CDR3, the DNA is TGTGCCAGCAGCGTAACGACAGGGGGCATTGGGGAGCAGTACTTC. The genes are TRBV9 and TRBJ2-7, with 10 bases lining up with TRBD1. With V trimmed by 1 base and J by 7 bases, 8 bases remained unmatched. The germline CDR1 and CDR2 sequences are SGDLS and YYNGEE. CDR3 length: 15 amino acids.

The chain has TRBV30 and TRBJ1-1; D call uncertain. Trimming removed 0 bases at V and 11 bases at J, with 16 bases between. CDR3 size: 13 residues. CDR1 is GTSNPN, CDR2 SVGIG, per germline (reference sequence). CDR3 region: CAWSVANGDRAFF. The DNA of the CDR3 is TGTGCCTGGAGTGTAGCCAATGGAGATAGGGCTTTCTTT.

V and J are TRBV27 and TRBJ1-1; D is unclear. There are 11 residues in the CDR3. Trimming left V 6 bases short and J 3 bases short, with 5 bases between. CDR1 MNHEY and CDR2 SMNVEV come from the germline V gene (reference sequence). CDR3 amino acids: CASRGYTEAFF. CDR3 coding DNA: TGTGCCAGCAGGGGGTACACTGAAGCTTTCTTT.

V is TRBV6-5 and J is TRBJ1-2, with TRBD1 as a possible D gene (5 bases). The ends were cut back, 7 bases at V and 4 bases at J, with 19 bases in the middle. The CDR3 loop spans 15 amino acids. The germline gives CDR1 MNHEY, CDR2 SVGAGI. This CDR3 is CASTSPGRGGYGYTF. DNA for the CDR3: TGTGCCAGCACCTCCCCGGGTAGGGGAGGCTATGGCTACACCTTC.

This clone has only a few counts. V and J are TRBV27 and TRBJ1-2; 7 nucleotides line up with TRBD1. The CDR3 loop spans 16 amino acids. Germline assignment: CDR1 MNHEY and CDR2 SMNVEV (reference sequence). Unmatched junction bases numbered 20, after V lost 10 bases and J lost 6 bases. The CDR3 DNA is TGTGCCACCCGTGGTGGAGGGGGCAATGTGCTCCATGGCTACACCTTC. This sequence encodes CATRGGGGNVLHGYTF.